This TCR beta chain was captured in a study of T-cell memory formation after mild COVID-19. This clonotype has a handful of counts. V lost 9 bases to trimming and J lost 3 bases, with 19 bases between them. The germline V gene has CDR1 KGHDR and CDR2 SFDVKD. The CDR3 sequence is 16 residues long. TCRdb passed the 5' RACE reads through MiXCR, listing each CDR3 protein once. The sample carries under 85,000 distinct CDR3 sequences, approximately 14% recorded once. The sample comprised PBMCs or a T cell subset sorted from them (not recorded which). The rearrangement uses TRBV24-1 and TRBJ2-2; D assignment may be TRBD1 or TRBD2 (6 bases each). The receptor was derived from an adult woman who had mild COVID-19 (a few samples of this study predate the infection). Cell type and time point are not known. The CDR3 loop is CATQNYREVDTGELFF. The CDR3 bases are TGTGCCACCCAAAATTACAGGGAGGTGGACACCGGGGAGCTGTTTTTT.